A selection of T cell receptor beta chains follows, all from one sample in a study of blood T cell repertoires in COVID-19. The protocol was immunoSEQ multiplex PCR, while the TCRdb copy is restricted to in-frame clones and leaves out a portion. The repertoire holds about 220,000 clones, over 75% seen once, with more than 10% in the top ten. The sequenced material came from peripheral blood. The receptors shown here come from a human donor in a cohort sampled during active COVID-19. CDR3s include the opening cysteine and the closing phenylalanine or tryptophan. The D gene is left open where the match is weak. Some rows mark clone size as missing; the rest say once, few, many or name a class of expanded clone.

j_gene: TRBJ1-1
d_gene: -
v_gene: TRBV6-5
abundance: -
CDR3aa: CASQGEVSKEAFF
CDR3nt: TGTGCCAGCCAAGGGGAGGTTAGTAAAGAAGCTTTCTTT

j_gene: TRBJ1-1
d_gene: -
v_gene: TRBV2
abundance: few
CDR3aa: CASSEQVRIMNTEAFF
CDR3nt: TGTGCCAGCAGTGAACAGGTTAGGATAATGAACACTGAAGCTTTCTTT

j_gene: TRBJ1-1
d_gene: TRBD1
v_gene: TRBV2
abundance: many
CDR3aa: CASNPDRGGMNTEAFF
CDR3nt: TGTGCCAGCAATCCGGACAGGGGTGGGATGAACACTGAAGCTTTCTTT

j_gene: TRBJ1-6
d_gene: TRBD1
v_gene: TRBV28
abundance: -
CDR3aa: CASSLSRRTGLLNSPLHF
CDR3nt: TGTGCCAGCAGTTTATCTCGAAGGACAGGCCTTTTAAATTCACCCCTCCACTTT

j_gene: TRBJ1-5
d_gene: -
v_gene: TRBV27
abundance: -
CDR3aa: CASSLSSYSNQPQHF
CDR3nt: TGTGCCAGCAGTTTGTCGAGCTATAGCAATCAGCCCCAGCATTTT

j_gene: TRBJ2-5
d_gene: -
v_gene: TRBV5-1
abundance: -
CDR3aa: CASSLGVGDGLETQYF
CDR3nt: TGCGCCAGCAGCCTCGGAGTCGGGGATGGATTGGAGACCCAGTACTTC

j_gene: TRBJ1-5
d_gene: TRBD1
v_gene: TRBV18
abundance: -
CDR3aa: CASSLAGTGEQPQHF
CDR3nt: TGTGCCAGCTCACTCGCCGGGACAGGGGAACAGCCCCAGCATTTT

j_gene: TRBJ2-3
d_gene: -
v_gene: TRBV28
abundance: -
CDR3aa: CASSHPDTDTQYF
CDR3nt: TGTGCCAGCAGTCACCCAGACACAGATACGCAGTATTTT

j_gene: TRBJ2-5
d_gene: TRBD2
v_gene: TRBV28
abundance: -
CDR3aa: CASSLPLAGTQYF
CDR3nt: TGTGCCAGCAGTCTCCCTTTAGCGGGGACCCAGTACTTC

j_gene: TRBJ2-7
d_gene: -
v_gene: TRBV27
abundance: -
CDR3aa: CASSGGLAVEQYF
CDR3nt: TGTGCCAGCAGTGGAGGGCTTGCAGTTGAGCAGTACTTC

j_gene: TRBJ2-1
d_gene: TRBD2
v_gene: TRBV11-3
abundance: once
CDR3aa: CASSLTSGSNEQFF
CDR3nt: TGTGCCAGCAGCTTAACTAGCGGGAGCAATGAGCAGTTCTTC

j_gene: TRBJ2-7
d_gene: -
v_gene: TRBV10-3
abundance: few
CDR3aa: CAINQGGSYEQYF
CDR3nt: TGTGCCATCAACCAGGGCGGCTCCTACGAGCAGTACTTC

j_gene: TRBJ2-1
d_gene: -
v_gene: TRBV5-4
abundance: once
CDR3aa: CASSNNLMQGANEQFF
CDR3nt: TGTGCCAGCAGCAACAACCTAATGCAAGGGGCCAATGAGCAGTTCTTC

j_gene: TRBJ1-3
d_gene: -
v_gene: TRBV6-5
abundance: few
CDR3aa: CAVNSGNTIYF
CDR3nt: TGTGCTGTTAACTCTGGAAACACCATATATTTT

j_gene: TRBJ1-2
d_gene: -
v_gene: TRBV5-1
abundance: -
CDR3aa: CASSLVGADGYTF
CDR3nt: TGCGCCAGCAGCTTGGTGGGGGCTGATGGCTACACCTTC

j_gene: TRBJ2-3
d_gene: TRBD2
v_gene: TRBV15
abundance: -
CDR3aa: CATSSGGNTDTQYF
CDR3nt: TGTGCCACCAGCAGCGGGGGGAACACAGATACGCAGTATTTT

j_gene: TRBJ1-5
d_gene: TRBD1
v_gene: TRBV18
abundance: -
CDR3aa: CASSPDRGENQPQHF
CDR3nt: TGTGCCAGCTCACCGGACAGGGGCGAGAATCAGCCCCAGCATTTT

j_gene: TRBJ1-5
d_gene: TRBD1
v_gene: TRBV5-1
abundance: -
CDR3aa: CASSLGQGGNQPQHF
CDR3nt: TGCGCCAGCAGCTTGGGGCAGGGGGGCAATCAGCCCCAGCATTTT

j_gene: TRBJ2-6
d_gene: -
v_gene: TRBV2
abundance: once
CDR3aa: CASSEYQETTGANVLTF
CDR3nt: TGTGCCAGCAGTGAATATCAGGAAACAACTGGGGCCAACGTCCTGACTTTC

j_gene: TRBJ2-2
d_gene: -
v_gene: TRBV3-1/TRBV3-2
abundance: -
CDR3aa: CASSQDRTSNTGELFF
CDR3nt: TGTGCCAGCAGCCAAGATAGAACTAGCAACACCGGGGAGCTGTTTTTT

j_gene: TRBJ2-1
d_gene: TRBD2
v_gene: TRBV7-9
abundance: -
CDR3aa: CASSFGLADNEQFF
CDR3nt: TGTGCCAGCAGCTTTGGACTAGCGGACAATGAGCAGTTCTTC

j_gene: TRBJ2-7
d_gene: -
v_gene: TRBV9
abundance: -
CDR3aa: CASSVEGRGTYEQYF
CDR3nt: TGTGCCAGCAGCGTAGAGGGCAGGGGCACCTACGAGCAGTACTTC

j_gene: TRBJ1-4
d_gene: -
v_gene: TRBV28
abundance: -
CDR3aa: CASTGTSDEKLFF
CDR3nt: TGTGCCAGCACCGGGACAAGTGATGAAAAACTGTTTTTT

j_gene: TRBJ2-1
d_gene: TRBD1
v_gene: TRBV24-1
abundance: -
CDR3aa: CATSDYGQVSSYNEQFF
CDR3nt: TGTGCCACCAGTGATTACGGACAGGTTAGCTCCTACAATGAGCAGTTCTTC

j_gene: TRBJ2-1
d_gene: TRBD2
v_gene: TRBV29-1
abundance: few
CDR3aa: CSALRGTSGANEQFF
CDR3nt: TGCAGCGCCCTCCGGGGGACTAGCGGAGCCAATGAGCAGTTCTTC

j_gene: TRBJ1-5
d_gene: TRBD1
v_gene: TRBV6-2/TRBV6-3
abundance: -
CDR3aa: CASSYSTGAFNQPQHF
CDR3nt: TGTGCCAGCAGTTACTCGACAGGGGCTTTCAATCAGCCCCAGCATTTT

j_gene: TRBJ1-6
d_gene: -
v_gene: TRBV9
abundance: -
CDR3aa: CASSVGPSSYNSPLHF
CDR3nt: TGTGCCAGCAGCGTAGGACCTAGCTCCTATAATTCACCCCTCCACTTT

j_gene: TRBJ1-4
d_gene: TRBD1
v_gene: TRBV4-2
abundance: -
CDR3aa: CASSQRTGEGEKLFF
CDR3nt: TGTGCCAGCAGCCAAAGGACAGGGGAGGGTGAAAAACTGTTTTTT

j_gene: TRBJ2-3
d_gene: TRBD1
v_gene: TRBV7-2
abundance: -
CDR3aa: CASSPIGQGAGDTQYF
CDR3nt: TGTGCCAGCAGCCCTATCGGACAGGGGGCAGGGGATACGCAGTATTTT

j_gene: TRBJ1-2
d_gene: -
v_gene: TRBV28
abundance: -
CDR3aa: CASSLGARNYGYTF
CDR3nt: TGTGCCAGCAGTTTGGGGGCGAGGAACTATGGCTACACCTTC

j_gene: TRBJ2-3
d_gene: TRBD1
v_gene: TRBV24-1
abundance: -
CDR3aa: CATSALGDRTSTDTQYF
CDR3nt: TGTGCCACCAGTGCCCTGGGGGACAGGACTAGCACAGATACGCAGTATTTT

j_gene: TRBJ2-4
d_gene: -
v_gene: TRBV7-5
abundance: -
CDR3aa: CARSLSADIAKNIQYF
CDR3nt: TGTGCCAGAAGCTTAAGTGCGGATATAGCCAAAAACATTCAGTACTTC

j_gene: TRBJ1-5
d_gene: -
v_gene: TRBV27
abundance: -
CDR3aa: CASRPGGSSKPQHF
CDR3nt: TGTGCCAGCAGGCCGGGTGGGTCATCCAAGCCCCAGCATTTT

j_gene: TRBJ2-5
d_gene: -
v_gene: TRBV6-6
abundance: -
CDR3aa: CASSTGTQYF
CDR3nt: TGTGCCTCCTCCACCGGGACCCAGTACTTC

j_gene: TRBJ1-5
d_gene: TRBD1
v_gene: TRBV19
abundance: few
CDR3aa: CASSINIGRGLSNQPQHF
CDR3nt: TGTGCCAGTAGTATTAATATTGGCAGGGGGTTGAGCAATCAGCCCCAGCATTTT

j_gene: TRBJ2-5
d_gene: TRBD1
v_gene: TRBV19
abundance: -
CDR3aa: CASSISSGTGDQETQYF
CDR3nt: TGTGCCAGTAGTATATCCTCCGGGACAGGGGACCAAGAGACCCAGTACTTC

j_gene: TRBJ1-4
d_gene: -
v_gene: TRBV7-3
abundance: once
CDR3aa: CASSLRGTNEKLFF
CDR3nt: TGTGCCAGCAGCTTACGGGGTACTAATGAAAAACTGTTTTTT

j_gene: TRBJ2-3
d_gene: TRBD2
v_gene: TRBV6-4
abundance: -
CDR3aa: CASSTGLAGVGTDTQYF
CDR3nt: TGTGCCAGCAGTACGGGACTAGCGGGAGTGGGCACAGATACGCAGTATTTT

j_gene: TRBJ2-5
d_gene: -
v_gene: TRBV7-2
abundance: -
CDR3aa: CASSLGGAGEETQYF
CDR3nt: TGTGCCAGCAGCTTAGGTGGGGCAGGGGAAGAGACCCAGTACTTC

j_gene: TRBJ2-7
d_gene: -
v_gene: TRBV6-1
abundance: -
CDR3aa: CASSNNPSYEQYF
CDR3nt: TGTGCCAGCAGTAACAACCCCTCCTACGAGCAGTACTTC

j_gene: TRBJ2-5
d_gene: TRBD2
v_gene: TRBV6-5
abundance: -
CDR3aa: CASSYAGGATQYF
CDR3nt: TGTGCCAGCAGTTACGCGGGGGGGGCGACCCAGTACTTC

j_gene: TRBJ2-7
d_gene: -
v_gene: TRBV7-8
abundance: -
CDR3aa: CASSFSSYEQYF
CDR3nt: TGTGCCAGCAGCTTCTCCAGCTACGAGCAGTACTTC

j_gene: TRBJ1-6
d_gene: TRBD1
v_gene: TRBV19
abundance: -
CDR3aa: CASRTGRNSPLHF
CDR3nt: TGTGCCAGTAGGACAGGGCGAAATTCACCCCTCCACTTT

j_gene: TRBJ2-2
d_gene: TRBD1
v_gene: TRBV30
abundance: -
CDR3aa: CAWSRWTGDPNTGELFF
CDR3nt: TGTGCCTGGAGTCGGTGGACAGGGGACCCGAACACCGGGGAGCTGTTTTTT

j_gene: TRBJ1-6
d_gene: TRBD1
v_gene: TRBV7-2
abundance: -
CDR3aa: CASSRRDSGSPLHF
CDR3nt: TGTGCCAGCAGCCGCCGGGACAGCGGTTCACCCCTCCACTTT